The clone carrying this T cell receptor (beta chain) was counted a few times. Its target is not known. Germline is not matched at one junction end, which may reflect a read error. The CDR3 runs to 13 residues. Germline V gene data show CDR1 as MNHEY and CDR2 as SVGAGI. The sample is drawn from a study of human T cells and chemical hapten exposure. Study information: Per-sample TCR yield variation was attributed mainly to small pooled library volume differences.

As to time point: healthy volunteer bleed at 2 weeks. Whole blood that had not been fractionated was the source of extracted total RNA. Study results and limitations: TCRs exceeding a frequency of 1 in 1000 stayed unchanged under DPC sensitization.

Original processing methods: From about 22,000 to 700,000 TCRs were found per sample, with a median of about 96,000. TCRdb ran MiXCR on the RACE reads and lists one entry per CDR3 protein. What appears here as the V and J calls and clone size reflects TCRdb's work, not the paper's. The repertoire holds over 85,000 distinct CDR3 sequences, around 9% seen once, with 2.9% in the top ten. Sequencing was carried out using whole blood. The chain is built from TRBV6-5 and TRBJ2-1; D not resolved. The receptor was derived from a female donor in good health. Some clones in this sample may be carry-over from other donors' samples. The CDR3 coding sequence is TGTGCCAGCAGTTACGAGGAGCACAAAGAGCAGTTCTTC. Encoded protein: CASSYEEHKEQFF.